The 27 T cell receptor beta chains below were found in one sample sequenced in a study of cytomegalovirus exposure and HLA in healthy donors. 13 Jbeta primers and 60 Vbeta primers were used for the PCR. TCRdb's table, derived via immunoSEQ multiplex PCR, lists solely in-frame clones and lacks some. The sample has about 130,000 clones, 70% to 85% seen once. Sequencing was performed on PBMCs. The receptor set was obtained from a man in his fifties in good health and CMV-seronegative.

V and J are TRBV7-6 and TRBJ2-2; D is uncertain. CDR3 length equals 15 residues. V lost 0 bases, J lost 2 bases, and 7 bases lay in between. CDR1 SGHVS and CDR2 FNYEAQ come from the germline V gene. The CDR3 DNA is TGTGCCAGCAGCTTAGCTGGCGGAAACACCGGGGAGCTGTTTTTT. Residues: CASSLAGGNTGELFF.

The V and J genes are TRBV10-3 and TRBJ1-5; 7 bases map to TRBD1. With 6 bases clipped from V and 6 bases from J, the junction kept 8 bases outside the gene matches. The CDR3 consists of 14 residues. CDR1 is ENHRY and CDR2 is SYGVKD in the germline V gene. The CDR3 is CAIREGAAGQPQHF. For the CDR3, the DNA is TGTGCCATCAGGGAGGGGGCAGCGGGTCAGCCCCAGCATTTT.

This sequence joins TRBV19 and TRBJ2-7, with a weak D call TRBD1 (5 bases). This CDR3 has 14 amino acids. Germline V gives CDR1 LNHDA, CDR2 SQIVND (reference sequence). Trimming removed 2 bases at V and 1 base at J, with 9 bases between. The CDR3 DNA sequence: TGTGCCAGTAGTATACAGGGTTGGTCCTACGAGCAGTACTTC. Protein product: CASSIQGWSYEQYF.

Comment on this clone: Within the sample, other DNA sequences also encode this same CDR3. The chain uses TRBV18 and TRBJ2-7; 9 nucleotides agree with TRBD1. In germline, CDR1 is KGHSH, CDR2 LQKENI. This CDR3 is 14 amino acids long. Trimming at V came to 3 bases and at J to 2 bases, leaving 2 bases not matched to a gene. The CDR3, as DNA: TGTGCCAGCTCACCCGGGACAGGGCCCTACGAGCAGTACTTC. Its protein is CASSPGTGPYEQYF. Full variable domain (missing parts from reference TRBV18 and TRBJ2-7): NAGVMQNPRHLVRRRGQEARLRCSPMKGHSHVYWYRQLPEEGLKFMVYLQKENIIDESGMPKERFSAEFPKEGPSILRIQQVVRGDSAAYFCASSPGTGPYEQYFGPGTRLTVT.

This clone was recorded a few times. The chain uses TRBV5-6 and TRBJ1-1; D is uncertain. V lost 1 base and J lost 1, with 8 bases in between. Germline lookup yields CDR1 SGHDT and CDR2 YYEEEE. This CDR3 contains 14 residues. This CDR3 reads CASSLTTSNTEAFF. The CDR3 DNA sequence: TGTGCCAGCAGCTTGACGACTTCGAACACTGAAGCTTTCTTT.

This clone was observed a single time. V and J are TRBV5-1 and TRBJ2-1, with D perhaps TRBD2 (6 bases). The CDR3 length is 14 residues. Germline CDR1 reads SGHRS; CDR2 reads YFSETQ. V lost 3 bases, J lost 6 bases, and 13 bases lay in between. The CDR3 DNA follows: TGCGCCAGCAGCTCGATAGCCGGGGGCAATGAGCAGTTCTTC. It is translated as CASSSIAGGNEQFF.

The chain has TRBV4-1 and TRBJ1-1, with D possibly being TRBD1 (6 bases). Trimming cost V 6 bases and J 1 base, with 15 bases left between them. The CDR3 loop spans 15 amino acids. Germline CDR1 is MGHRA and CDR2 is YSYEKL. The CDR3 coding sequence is TGCGCCAGCAGAACTCCGGGGGGCCCGAACACTGAAGCTTTCTTT. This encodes CASRTPGGPNTEAFF.

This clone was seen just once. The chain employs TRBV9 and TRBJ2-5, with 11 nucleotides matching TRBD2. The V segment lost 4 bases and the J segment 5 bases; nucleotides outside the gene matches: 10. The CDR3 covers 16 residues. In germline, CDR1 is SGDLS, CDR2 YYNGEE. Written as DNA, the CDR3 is TGTGCCAGCAGCTTGACTAGCGGGGACTCAAGGGAGACCCAGTACTTC. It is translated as CASSLTSGDSRETQYF.

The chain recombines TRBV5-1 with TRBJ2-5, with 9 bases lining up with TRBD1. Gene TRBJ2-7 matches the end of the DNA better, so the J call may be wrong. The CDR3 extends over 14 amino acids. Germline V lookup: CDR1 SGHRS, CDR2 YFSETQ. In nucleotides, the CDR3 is TGCGCCAGCAGCTTGGGGGACAGGGTCTACGAGCAGTACTTC. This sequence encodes CASSLGDRVYEQYF.

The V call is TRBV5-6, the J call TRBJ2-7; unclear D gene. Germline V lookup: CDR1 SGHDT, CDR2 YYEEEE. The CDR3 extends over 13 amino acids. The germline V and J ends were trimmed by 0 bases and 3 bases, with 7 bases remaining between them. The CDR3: CASSLGAFYEQYF. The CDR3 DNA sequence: TGTGCCAGCAGCTTGGGGGCTTTCTACGAGCAGTACTTC. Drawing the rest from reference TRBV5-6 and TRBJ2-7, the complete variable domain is DAGVTQSPTHLIKTRGQQVTLRCSPKSGHDTVSWYQQALGQGPQFIFQYYEEEERQRGNFPDRFSGHQFPNYSSELNVNALLLGDSALYLCASSLGAFYEQYFGPGTRLTVT.

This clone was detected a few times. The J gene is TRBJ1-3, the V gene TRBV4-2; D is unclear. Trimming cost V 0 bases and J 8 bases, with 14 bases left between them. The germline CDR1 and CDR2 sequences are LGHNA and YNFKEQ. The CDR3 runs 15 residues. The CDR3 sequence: CASSQDPRGRDTIYF. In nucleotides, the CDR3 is TGTGCCAGCAGCCAAGATCCACGAGGGAGGGACACCATATATTTT.

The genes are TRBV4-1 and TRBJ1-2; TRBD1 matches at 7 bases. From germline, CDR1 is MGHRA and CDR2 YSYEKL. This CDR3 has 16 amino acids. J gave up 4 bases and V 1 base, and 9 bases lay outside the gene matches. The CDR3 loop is CASSQAKTGFGYGYTF. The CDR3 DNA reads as TGCGCCAGCAGCCAAGCGAAGACAGGGTTTGGCTATGGCTACACCTTC.

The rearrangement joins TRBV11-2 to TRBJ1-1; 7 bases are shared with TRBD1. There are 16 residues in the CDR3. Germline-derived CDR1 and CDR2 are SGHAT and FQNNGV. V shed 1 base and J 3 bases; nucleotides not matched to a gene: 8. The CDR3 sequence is CASSLAQGVIDTEAFF. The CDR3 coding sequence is TGTGCCAGCAGCTTAGCGCAGGGGGTGATCGACACTGAAGCTTTCTTT.

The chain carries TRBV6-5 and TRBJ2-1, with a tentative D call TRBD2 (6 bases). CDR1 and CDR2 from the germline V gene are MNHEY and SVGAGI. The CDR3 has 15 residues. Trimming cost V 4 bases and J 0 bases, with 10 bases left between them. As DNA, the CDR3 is TGTGCCAGCAGTTCAGTCGGGGGCTCCTACAATGAGCAGTTCTTC. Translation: CASSSVGGSYNEQFF.

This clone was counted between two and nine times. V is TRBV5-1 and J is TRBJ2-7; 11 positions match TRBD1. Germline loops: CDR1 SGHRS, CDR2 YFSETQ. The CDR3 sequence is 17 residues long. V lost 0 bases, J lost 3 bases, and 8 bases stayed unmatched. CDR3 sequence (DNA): TGCGCCAGCAGCTTGGGTCTCGGGACAGGGGGGTTCTACGAGCAGTACTTC. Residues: CASSLGLGTGGFYEQYF. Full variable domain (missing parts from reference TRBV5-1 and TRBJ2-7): KAGVTQTPRYLIKTRGQQVTLSCSPISGHRSVSWYQQTPGQGLQFLFEYFSETQRNKGNFPGRFSGRQFSNSRSEMNVSTLELGDSALYLCASSLGLGTGGFYEQYFGPGTRLTVT.

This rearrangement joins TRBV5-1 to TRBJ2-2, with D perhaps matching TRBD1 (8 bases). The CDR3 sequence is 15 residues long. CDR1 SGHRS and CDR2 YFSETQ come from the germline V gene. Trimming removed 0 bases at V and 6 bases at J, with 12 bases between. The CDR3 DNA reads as TGCGCCAGCAGCTTGGGGACAGGGAGGGCCGGGGAGCTGTTTTTT. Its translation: CASSLGTGRAGELFF. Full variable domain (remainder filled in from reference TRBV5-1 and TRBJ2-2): KAGVTQTPRYLIKTRGQQVTLSCSPISGHRSVSWYQQTPGQGLQFLFEYFSETQRNKGNFPGRFSGRQFSNSRSEMNVSTLELGDSALYLCASSLGTGRAGELFFGEGSRLTVL.

The CDR3 coding sequence is TGTGCCAGCAGCTTGAGGAGCGGGGGGGCAAATGAGCAGTTCTTC. It translates to CASSLRSGGANEQFF. The rearrangement joins TRBV5-4 to TRBJ2-1, with TRBD2 matching over 10 bases. The CDR3 spans 15 residues. Losses at the gene ends were 1 base for V and 7 bases for J; bases not matched to a gene: 5. CDR1 is SGHNT and CDR2 is YYREEE in the germline V gene (reference sequence).

The DNA of the CDR3 is TGTGCCTGGAGTGTTCGGGGAGGTAATGAAAAACTGTTTTTT. As protein: CAWSVRGGNEKLFF. The chain uses TRBV30 and TRBJ1-4; D unresolved. Per germline, CDR1 GTSNPN and CDR2 SVGIG (reference sequence). The CDR3 totals 14 residues. Trimming left V 0 bases short and J 4 bases short, with 9 bases between. Variable domain in full (rest from reference TRBV30 and TRBJ1-4): SQTIHQWPATLVQPVGSPLSLECTVEGTSNPNLYWYRQAAGRGLQLLFYSVGIGQISSEVPQNLSASRPQDRQFILSSKKLLLSDSGFYLCAWSVRGGNEKLFFGSGTQLSVL.

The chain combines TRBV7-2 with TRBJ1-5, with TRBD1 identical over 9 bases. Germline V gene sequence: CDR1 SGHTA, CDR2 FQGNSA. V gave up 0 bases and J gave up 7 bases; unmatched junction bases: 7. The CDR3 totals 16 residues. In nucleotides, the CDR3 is TGTGCCAGCAGCTTAGCCACAGGGGGCACGGGGCAGCCCCAGCATTTT. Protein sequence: CASSLATGGTGQPQHF.

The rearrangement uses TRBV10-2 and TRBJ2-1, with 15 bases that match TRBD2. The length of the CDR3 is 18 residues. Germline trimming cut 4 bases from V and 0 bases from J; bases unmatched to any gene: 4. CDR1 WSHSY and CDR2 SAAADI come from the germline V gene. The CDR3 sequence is CASSAEGLAGGSYNEQFF. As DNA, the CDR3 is TGCGCCAGCAGTGCGGAGGGACTAGCGGGAGGCTCCTACAATGAGCAGTTCTTC.

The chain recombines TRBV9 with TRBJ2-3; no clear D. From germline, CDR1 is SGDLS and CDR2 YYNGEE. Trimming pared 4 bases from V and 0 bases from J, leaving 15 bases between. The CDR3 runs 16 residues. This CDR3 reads CASSPRLGPSTDTQYF. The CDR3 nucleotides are TGTGCCAGCAGCCCTCGCCTAGGCCCTAGCACAGATACGCAGTATTTT.

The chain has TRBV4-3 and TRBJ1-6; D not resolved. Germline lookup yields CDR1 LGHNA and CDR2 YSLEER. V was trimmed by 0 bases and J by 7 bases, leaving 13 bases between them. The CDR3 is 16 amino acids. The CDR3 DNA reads TGCGCCAGCAGCCAAGAGGTCGGCAGGTGGAATTCACCCCTCCACTTT. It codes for CASSQEVGRWNSPLHF.

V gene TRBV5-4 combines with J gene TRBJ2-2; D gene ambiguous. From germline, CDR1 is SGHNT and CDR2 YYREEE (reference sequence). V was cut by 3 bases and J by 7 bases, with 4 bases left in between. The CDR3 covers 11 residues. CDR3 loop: CASSSGGELFF. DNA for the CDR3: TGTGCCAGCAGCTCGGGCGGGGAGCTGTTTTTT.

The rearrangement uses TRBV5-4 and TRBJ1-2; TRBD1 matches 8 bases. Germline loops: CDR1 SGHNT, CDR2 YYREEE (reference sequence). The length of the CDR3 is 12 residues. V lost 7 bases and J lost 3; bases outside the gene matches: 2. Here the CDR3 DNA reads TGTGCCAGCTCGACAGGGGACTATGGCTACACCTTC. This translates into CASSTGDYGYTF. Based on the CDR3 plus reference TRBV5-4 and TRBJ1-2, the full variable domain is ETGVTQSPTHLIKTRGQQVTLRCSSQSGHNTVSWYQQALGQGPQFIFQYYREEENGRGNFPPRFSGLQFPNYSSELNVNALELDDSALYLCASSTGDYGYTFGSGTRLTVV.

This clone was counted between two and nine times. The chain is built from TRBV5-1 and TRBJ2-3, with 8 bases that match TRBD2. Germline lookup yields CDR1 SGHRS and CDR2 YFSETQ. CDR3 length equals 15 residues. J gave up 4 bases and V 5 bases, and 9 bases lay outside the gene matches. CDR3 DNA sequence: TGCGCCAGCAGAGTAACGGCGGGGGGCCCAGATACGCAGTATTTT. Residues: CASRVTAGGPDTQYF.

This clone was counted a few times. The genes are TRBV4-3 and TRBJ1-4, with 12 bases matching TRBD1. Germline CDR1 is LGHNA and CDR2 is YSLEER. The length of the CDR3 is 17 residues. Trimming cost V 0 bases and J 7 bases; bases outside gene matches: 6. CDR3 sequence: CASSQEGQGAGGEKLFF. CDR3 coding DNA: TGCGCCAGCAGCCAAGAGGGACAGGGGGCCGGTGGTGAAAAACTGTTTTTT.

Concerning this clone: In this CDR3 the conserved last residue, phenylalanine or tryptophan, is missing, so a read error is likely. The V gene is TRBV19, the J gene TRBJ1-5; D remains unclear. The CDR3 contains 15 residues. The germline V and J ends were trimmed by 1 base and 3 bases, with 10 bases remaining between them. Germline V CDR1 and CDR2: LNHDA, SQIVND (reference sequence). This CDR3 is CASSIGGIYNQPQHL. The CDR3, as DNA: TGTGCCAGTAGTATAGGAGGGATCTACAATCAGCCCCAGCATCTT.